Shown below are 20 T cell receptor beta chains from a single sample sequenced in a study of graft-versus-host responses after intestinal transplantation. Grafts had their tissue processed, releasing intraepithelial and lamina propria lymphocytes. Sequenced by immunoSEQ multiplex PCR; TCRdb stores in-frame clones only, minus some. The table includes 60,000 to 65,000 clones, 75% to 90% detected once. The starting material was ileum tissue, obtained around 350 days after transplant. The receptor source for this set is a human patient who received an intestinal transplant, so some T cells may come from the graft donor.

V and J are TRBV28 and TRBJ1-2; D perhaps matches TRBD1 (6 bases). The V gene lost 3 bases and the J gene lost 6 bases, with 17 bases spanning the gap. The CDR3 loop spans 15 amino acids. The germline CDR1 and CDR2 sequences are MDHEN and SYDVKM. CDR3 DNA: TGTGCCAGCAGTTTTAATGGGGGGCCCCCGGATGGCTACACCTTC. Its translation is CASSFNGGPPDGYTF.

This clone was recorded only once. The genes are TRBV11-2 and TRBJ1-4; D unclear. The V end was cut by 3 bases, the J end by 6 bases, with 8 bases between. Germline CDR1 is SGHAT and CDR2 is FQNNGV. This CDR3 region has 13 residues. The CDR3 DNA reads as TGTGCCAGCAGCTTGAAGGTTGATGAAAAACTGTTTTTT. This translates into CASSLKVDEKLFF.

This chain uses TRBV14 with TRBJ2-3, with D tentatively TRBD2 (6 bases). V shed 4 bases and J shed 2 bases, with 19 bases lying between them. Looked up from germline, CDR1 is SGHDN and CDR2 is FVKESK. The CDR3 runs to 17 residues. CDR3 loop: CASSPIQTSWDTDTQYF. For the CDR3, the DNA is TGTGCCAGCAGCCCGATCCAGACTAGTTGGGACACAGATACGCAGTATTTT.

The rearrangement uses TRBV28 and TRBJ2-7; D unclear. V was shortened by 10 bases and J by 1 base, with 8 bases between the two germline ends. The CDR3 has 11 residues. Germline lookup yields CDR1 MDHEN and CDR2 SYDVKM. The CDR3 DNA is TGTGCCACCGGACCATCCTACGAGCAGTACTTC. Residues: CATGPSYEQYF.

V and J are TRBV2 and TRBJ2-5; 10 nucleotides line up with TRBD2. Germline V CDR1 and CDR2: SNHLY, FYNNEI. Trimming cost V 6 bases and J 3 bases; bases outside gene matches: 7. CDR3 length: 15 amino acids. The CDR3 region is CASRPGLAWEETQYF. CDR3 coding DNA: TGTGCCAGCAGACCGGGACTAGCGTGGGAAGAGACCCAGTACTTC.

This clone turned up a few times. V gene TRBV6-5 combines with J gene TRBJ2-1; 10 bases agree with TRBD2. V was pared by 2 bases and J by 9 bases, with 7 bases of the junction left unmatched. CDR1 and CDR2 (germline): MNHEY, SVGAGI. The CDR3 sequence is 15 residues long. The CDR3 coding sequence is TGTGCCAGCAGTTACAATCTGCTAGCGGGAGTTGAGCAGTTCTTC. Protein product: CASSYNLLAGVEQFF.

V and J are TRBV28 and TRBJ2-7; D gene uncertain. With 2 bases removed from V and 5 bases from J, the gap between germline ends came to 7 bases. This CDR3 is 12 amino acids long. Looked up from germline, CDR1 is MDHEN and CDR2 is SYDVKM. As DNA, the CDR3 is TGTGCCAGCAGTTTAGTCATCAACGAGCAGTACTTC. This sequence encodes CASSLVINEQYF.

This rearrangement joins TRBV9 to TRBJ2-1, with 15 bases fitting TRBD2. V was pared by 4 bases and J by 8 bases, with 10 bases of the junction left unmatched. CDR3 length: 17 residues. Germline lookup yields CDR1 SGDLS and CDR2 YYNGEE. The CDR3 sequence: CASSYNGLAGGPDEQFF. The CDR3 DNA is TGTGCCAGCAGCTACAACGGACTAGCGGGGGGGCCTGATGAGCAGTTCTTC.

With respect to this clone: Mismatch with germline at one junction end may stem from a read error. The chain combines TRBV7-7 with TRBJ2-5, with D perhaps TRBD1 (5 bases). This CDR3 has 13 residues. Germline CDR1 is SSHAT and CDR2 is FNYEAQ (reference sequence). The CDR3 here is CASSLNRKETQYF. The CDR3 DNA follows: TGTGCTAGCAGCTTAAACAGGAAAGAGACCCAGTACTTC. The full variable domain, its missing parts supplied by reference TRBV7-7 and TRBJ2-5, is GAGVSQSPRYKVTKRGQDVTLRCDPISSHATLYWYQQALGQGPEFLTYFNYEAQPDKSGLPSDRFSAERPEGSISTLTIQRTEQRDSAMYRCASSLNRKETQYFGPGTRLLVL.

The gene calls are TRBV18 and TRBJ1-5; D is uncertain. The CDR3 totals 13 residues. CDR1 KGHSH and CDR2 LQKENI come from the germline V gene. V was pared by 3 bases and J by 5 bases, with 8 bases between. CDR3 region: CASSPDGYQPQHF. The CDR3 bases are TGTGCCAGCTCACCTGACGGGTATCAGCCCCAGCATTTT.

This clone showed up just a few times. The CDR3 nucleotides are TGCAGCGTTTCCGGCCTTGCGGGAGAGACCCAGTACTTC. Its protein is CSVSGLAGETQYF. This rearrangement joins TRBV29-1 to TRBJ2-5; possible D gene TRBD2, 5 bases. V was cut by 5 bases and J by 4 bases, with 14 bases left in between. The CDR3 is made up of 13 amino acids. The V gene's germline CDR1 is SQVTM and CDR2 ANQGSEA.

This chain connects TRBV2 to TRBJ1-5; TRBD1 matches 9 bases. The germline gives CDR1 SNHLY, CDR2 FYNNEI. J was trimmed by 4 bases and V by 5 bases; bases with no gene match: 3. The CDR3 consists of 14 residues. The CDR3 region is CASSLGTGNQPQHF. CDR3 DNA: TGTGCCAGCAGTTTAGGGACAGGGAATCAGCCCCAGCATTTT.

The V call is TRBV13, the J call TRBJ2-7; D gene unclear. V lost 0 bases and J lost 0, with 3 bases in between. This CDR3 comprises 13 residues. CDR1 is PRHDT and CDR2 is FYEKMQ in the germline V gene (reference sequence). CDR3 bases: TGTGCCAGCAGCTTAGGGACCTCCTACGAGCAGTACTTC. Encoded protein: CASSLGTSYEQYF.

The chain employs TRBV6-1 and TRBJ1-2, with D possibly TRBD1 on 6 matching bases. With 4 bases removed from V and 4 bases from J, the gap between germline ends came to 25 bases. This CDR3 is 18 amino acids long. Looked up from germline, CDR1 is MNHNS and CDR2 is SASEGT. As DNA, the CDR3 is TGTGCCAGCAGTGTACCAAAACTCCGGACAGAATACCCCTATGGCTACACCTTC. Its translation is CASSVPKLRTEYPYGYTF.

This clone came up a few times. The rearrangement uses TRBV29-1 and TRBJ2-7; possible D gene TRBD2, 6 bases. The CDR3 is 13 amino acids. V was shortened by 7 bases and J by 0 bases, with 13 bases between the two germline ends. Germline CDR1 reads SQVTM; CDR2 reads ANQGSEA. In DNA form, the CDR3 reads TGCAGCGCTCGGAGGGGTGGCTCCTACGAGCAGTACTTC. It encodes CSARRGGSYEQYF.

The chain couples TRBV9 to TRBJ2-5; tentative D call: TRBD1 (6 bases). From germline, CDR1 is SGDLS and CDR2 YYNGEE. The CDR3 is 13 residues long. V lost 3 bases and J 2 bases, leaving 8 bases between the germline ends. CDR3: CASSAGVQETQYF. CDR3 DNA: TGTGCCAGCAGCGCAGGGGTTCAAGAGACCCAGTACTTC.

This sequence joins TRBV28 and TRBJ2-5; D gene ambiguous. This CDR3 region has 16 residues. The ends were cut back, 1 base at V and 5 bases at J, with 17 bases in the middle. Germline CDR1 MDHEN, CDR2 SYDVKM. In DNA form, the CDR3 reads TGTGCCAGCAGTTTATTGCCCGTACCCCGTGGGGAGACCCAGTACTTC. This encodes CASSLLPVPRGETQYF. The full variable domain, in which reference TRBV28 and TRBJ2-5 provide the parts outside the CDR3, is DVKVTQSSRYLVKRTGEKVFLECVQDMDHENMFWYRQDPGLGLRLIYFSYDVKMKEKGDIPEGYSVSREKKERFSLILESASTNQTSMYLCASSLLPVPRGETQYFGPGTRLLVL.

J is TRBJ2-2 and V is TRBV7-9; D call uncertain. Trimming left V 5 bases short and J 4 bases short, with 11 bases between. The V gene's germline CDR1 is SEHNR and CDR2 FQNEAQ (reference sequence). CDR3 length equals 14 residues. The CDR3 DNA reads as TGTGCCAGCAGCCCGGACGGATTCACCGGGGAGCTGTTTTTT. This sequence encodes CASSPDGFTGELFF.

This chain connects TRBV7-3 to TRBJ2-5, with D possibly TRBD2 on 5 matching bases. The CDR3 length is 14 residues. Looked up from germline, CDR1 is SGHTA and CDR2 is FQGTGA. V shed 4 bases and J shed 1 base, with 10 bases lying between them. The CDR3 loop reads CASSSSDSQETQYF. DNA of the CDR3: TGTGCCAGCAGCTCTTCGGACTCCCAAGAGACCCAGTACTTC.

J is TRBJ2-4 and V is TRBV4-2; D gene unclear. CDR1 and CDR2 (germline): LGHNA, YNFKEQ. The CDR3 is made up of 15 amino acids. V shed 0 bases and J shed 5 bases, with 11 bases lying between them. The CDR3 protein is CASSQDVGSQNIQYF. CDR3 coding DNA: TGTGCCAGCAGCCAAGATGTGGGGTCACAAAACATTCAGTACTTC.